This paragraph reports one T cell receptor beta chain. This record belongs to a study of T cells in localized non-small cell lung cancer. Clones were sequenced by immunoSEQ multiplex PCR, and TCRdb holds only the in-frame ones, with some missing. Of approximately 30,000 clones in the sample, roughly 93% were seen once. Material: peripheral blood, obtained before any cancer treatment. This clonotype originated in a female donor over 55 with stage I lung adenocarcinoma.

The CDR3 nucleotides are TGTGCCAGCCAGGGACAGGCCGGGAGAGAGACCCAGTACTTC. Amino acid sequence: CASQGQAGRETQYF. This rearrangement joins TRBV6-1 to TRBJ2-5; 8 bases are shared with TRBD1. With 8 bases clipped from V and 4 bases from J, the junction kept 9 bases outside the gene matches. Looked up from germline, CDR1 is MNHNS and CDR2 is SASEGT. This CDR3 is built from 14 residues.